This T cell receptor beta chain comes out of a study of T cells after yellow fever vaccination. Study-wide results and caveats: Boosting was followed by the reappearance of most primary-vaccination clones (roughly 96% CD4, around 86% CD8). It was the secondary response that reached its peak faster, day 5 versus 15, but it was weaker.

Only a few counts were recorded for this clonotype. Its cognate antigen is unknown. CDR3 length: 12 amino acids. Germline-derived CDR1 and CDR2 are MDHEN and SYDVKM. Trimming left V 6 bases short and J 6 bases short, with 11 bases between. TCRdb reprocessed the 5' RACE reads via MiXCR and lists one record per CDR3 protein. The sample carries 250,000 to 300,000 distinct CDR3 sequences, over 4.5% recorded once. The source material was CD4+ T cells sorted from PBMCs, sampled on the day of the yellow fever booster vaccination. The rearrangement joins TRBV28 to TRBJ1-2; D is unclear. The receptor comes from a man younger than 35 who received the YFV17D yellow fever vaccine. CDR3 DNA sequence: TGTGCCAGCAGCCAGCGAAGTAATGGCTACACCTTC. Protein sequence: CASSQRSNGYTF.